These 5 T cell receptor beta chains share one sample of origin, sequenced in a study of blood T cell repertoires in COVID-19. TCRdb's copy holds only in-frame clones and misses some; the assay was immunoSEQ multiplex PCR. The table lists about 250,000 clones, roughly 80% of them singletons, with around 8.9% in the top ten. Material: peripheral blood. Every receptor here comes from an elderly man with acute or convalescent COVID-19.

This clone was seen a few times. The chain has TRBV6-5 and TRBJ1-2; no reliable D call. Germline lookup yields CDR1 MNHEY and CDR2 SVGAGI. V was clipped by 10 bases and J by 2 bases, with 8 bases between them. The CDR3 covers 11 residues. The CDR3 region has the DNA TGTGCCACCCGCGTAAACTATGGCTACACCTTC. Protein: CATRVNYGYTF.

The gene calls are TRBV18 and TRBJ1-5; tentatively, D is TRBD1 (5 bases). V lost 2 bases, J lost 0 bases, and 8 bases lay in between. The germline CDR1 and CDR2 sequences are KGHSH and LQKENI. The CDR3 runs 15 residues. Written as DNA, the CDR3 is TGTGCCAGCTCACCAGGCGGACATAGCAATCAGCCCCAGCATTTT. Residues: CASSPGGHSNQPQHF.

The chain combines TRBV7-2 with TRBJ2-3, with D maybe TRBD1 (7 bases). Germline assignment: CDR1 SGHTA and CDR2 FQGNSA. Trimming stripped 1 base from V and 4 bases from J, with 18 bases between. The CDR3 length is 17 residues. CDR3 in amino acids: CASSLGPVQGGADTQYF. The CDR3 region has the DNA TGTGCCAGCAGCTTAGGTCCTGTCCAGGGGGGCGCAGATACGCAGTATTTT.

This sequence joins TRBV6-1 and TRBJ2-1; TRBD1 is a possible D gene (5 bases). Germline V gene lookup returns CDR1 MNHNS and CDR2 SASEGT. V dropped 3 bases and J dropped 8 bases, with 20 bases sitting between them. The CDR3 runs 16 residues. The CDR3, as DNA: TGTGCCAGCAGTGAGGACATTATGGAACTCCATGATGAGCAGTTCTTC. It codes for CASSEDIMELHDEQFF.

This chain connects TRBV3-1 (or the pseudogene TRBV3-2) to TRBJ1-4; a weak D match, TRBD1 (5 bases). Germline V gene lookup returns CDR1 LGHDT and CDR2 YNNKEL (reference sequence). The CDR3 sequence is 15 residues long. V dropped 1 base and J dropped 8 bases, with 14 bases sitting between them. The CDR3 DNA sequence: TGTGCCAGCAGCCAAGGAAGGGGCTATTCGGAAAAACTGTTTTTT. Translating it yields CASSQGRGYSEKLFF.